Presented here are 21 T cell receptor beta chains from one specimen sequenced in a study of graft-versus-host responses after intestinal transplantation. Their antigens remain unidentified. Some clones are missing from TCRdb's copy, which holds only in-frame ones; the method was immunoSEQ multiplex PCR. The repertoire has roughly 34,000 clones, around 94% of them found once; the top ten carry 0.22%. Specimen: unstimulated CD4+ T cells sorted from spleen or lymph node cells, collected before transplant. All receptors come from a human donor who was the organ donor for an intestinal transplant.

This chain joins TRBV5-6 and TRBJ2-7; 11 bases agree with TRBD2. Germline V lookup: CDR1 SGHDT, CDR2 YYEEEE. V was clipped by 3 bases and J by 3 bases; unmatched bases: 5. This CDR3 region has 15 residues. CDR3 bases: TGTGCCAGCAGCTCCCCGGGACTAGCGGTCTACGAGCAGTACTTC. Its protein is CASSSPGLAVYEQYF.

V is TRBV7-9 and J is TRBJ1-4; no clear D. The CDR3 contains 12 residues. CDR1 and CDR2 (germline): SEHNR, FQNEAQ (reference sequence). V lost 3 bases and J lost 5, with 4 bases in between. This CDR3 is CASSLGNEKLFF. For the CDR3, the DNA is TGTGCCAGCAGCTTGGGGAATGAAAAACTGTTTTTT.

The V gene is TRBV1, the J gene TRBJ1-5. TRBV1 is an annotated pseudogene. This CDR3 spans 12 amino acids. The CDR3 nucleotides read TGCACCAGCAGCCAAGAAAATCAGCCCCAGCATTTT. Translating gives CTSSQENQPQHF.

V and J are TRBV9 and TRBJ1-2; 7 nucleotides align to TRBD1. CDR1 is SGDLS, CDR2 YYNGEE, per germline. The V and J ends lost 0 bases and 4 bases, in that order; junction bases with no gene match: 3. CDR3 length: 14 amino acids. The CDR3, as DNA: TGTGCCAGCAGCGTAGAGGCAGGGGGCTATGGCTACACCTTC. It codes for CASSVEAGGYGYTF.

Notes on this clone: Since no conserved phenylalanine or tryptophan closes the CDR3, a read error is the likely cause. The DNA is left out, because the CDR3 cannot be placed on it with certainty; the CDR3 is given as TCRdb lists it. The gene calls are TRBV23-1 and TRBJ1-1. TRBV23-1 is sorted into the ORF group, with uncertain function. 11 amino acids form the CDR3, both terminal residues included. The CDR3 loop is CASMNRDWDNS.

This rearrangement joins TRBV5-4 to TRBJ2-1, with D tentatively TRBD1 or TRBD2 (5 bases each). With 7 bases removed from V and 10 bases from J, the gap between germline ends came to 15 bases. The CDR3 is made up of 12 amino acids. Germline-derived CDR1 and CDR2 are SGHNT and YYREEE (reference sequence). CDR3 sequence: CASLKLGDEQFF. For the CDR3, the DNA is TGTGCCAGCCTAAAGCTGGGGGACGAGCAGTTCTTC. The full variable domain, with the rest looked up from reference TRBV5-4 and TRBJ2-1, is ETGVTQSPTHLIKTRGQQVTLRCSSQSGHNTVSWYQQALGQGPQFIFQYYREEENGRGNFPPRFSGLQFPNYSSELNVNALELDDSALYLCASLKLGDEQFFGPGTRLTVL.

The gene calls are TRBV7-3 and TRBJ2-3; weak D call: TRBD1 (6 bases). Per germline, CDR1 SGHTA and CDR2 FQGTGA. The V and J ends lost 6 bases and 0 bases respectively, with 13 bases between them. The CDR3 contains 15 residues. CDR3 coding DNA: TGTGCCAGCAGTCCAGGGGCTATGAGCACAGATACGCAGTATTTT. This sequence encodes CASSPGAMSTDTQYF. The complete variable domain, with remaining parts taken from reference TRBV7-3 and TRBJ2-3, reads GAGVSQTPSNKVTEKGKYVELRCDPISGHTALYWYRQSLGQGPEFLIYFQGTGAADDSGLPNDRFFAVRPEGSVSTLKIQRTERGDSAVYLCASSPGAMSTDTQYFGPGTRLTVL.

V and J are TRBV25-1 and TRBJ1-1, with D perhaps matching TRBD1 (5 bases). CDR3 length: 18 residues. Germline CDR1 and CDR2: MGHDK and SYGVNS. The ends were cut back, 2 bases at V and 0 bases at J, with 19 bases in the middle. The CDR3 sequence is CASSEAGEGISLNTEAFF. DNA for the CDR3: TGTGCCAGCAGTGAAGCGGGGGAAGGGATCTCATTGAACACTGAAGCTTTCTTT.

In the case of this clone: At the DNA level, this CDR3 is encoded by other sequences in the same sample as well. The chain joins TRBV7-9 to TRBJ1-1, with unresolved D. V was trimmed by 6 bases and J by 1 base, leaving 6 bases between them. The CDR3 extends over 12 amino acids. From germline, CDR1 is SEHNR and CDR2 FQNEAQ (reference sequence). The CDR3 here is CASSWGNTEAFF. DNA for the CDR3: TGTGCCAGCAGTTGGGGGAACACTGAAGCTTTCTTT.

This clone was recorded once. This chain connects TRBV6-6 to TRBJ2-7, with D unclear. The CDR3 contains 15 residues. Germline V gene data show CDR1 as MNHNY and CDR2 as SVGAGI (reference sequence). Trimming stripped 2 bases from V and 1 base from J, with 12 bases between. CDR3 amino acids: CASSYRMGRSYEQYF. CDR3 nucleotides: TGTGCCAGCAGTTACCGAATGGGCAGATCCTACGAGCAGTACTTC.

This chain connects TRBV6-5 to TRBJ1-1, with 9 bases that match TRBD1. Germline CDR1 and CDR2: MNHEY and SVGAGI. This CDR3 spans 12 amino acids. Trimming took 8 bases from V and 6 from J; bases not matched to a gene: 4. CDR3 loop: CASGQGYPEAFF. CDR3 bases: TGTGCCAGCGGACAGGGGTACCCTGAAGCTTTCTTT.

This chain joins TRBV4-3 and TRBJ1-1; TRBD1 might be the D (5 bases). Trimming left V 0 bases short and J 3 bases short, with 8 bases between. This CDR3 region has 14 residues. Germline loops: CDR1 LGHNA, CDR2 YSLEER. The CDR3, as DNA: TGCGCCAGCAGCCAAGATTGGGACGACACTGAAGCTTTCTTT. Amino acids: CASSQDWDDTEAFF.

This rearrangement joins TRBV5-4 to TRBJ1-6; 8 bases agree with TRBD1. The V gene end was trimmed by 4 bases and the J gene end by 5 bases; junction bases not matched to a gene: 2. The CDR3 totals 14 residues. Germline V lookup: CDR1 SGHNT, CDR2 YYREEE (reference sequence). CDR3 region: CASSRGQDNSPLHF. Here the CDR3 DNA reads TGTGCCAGCAGCAGGGGACAGGATAATTCACCCCTCCACTTT.

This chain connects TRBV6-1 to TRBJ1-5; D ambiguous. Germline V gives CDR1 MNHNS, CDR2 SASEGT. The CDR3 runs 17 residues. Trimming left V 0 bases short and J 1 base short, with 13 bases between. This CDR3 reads CASSEAPWRKSNQPQHF. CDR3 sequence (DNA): TGTGCCAGCAGTGAAGCGCCGTGGCGGAAGAGCAATCAGCCCCAGCATTTT.

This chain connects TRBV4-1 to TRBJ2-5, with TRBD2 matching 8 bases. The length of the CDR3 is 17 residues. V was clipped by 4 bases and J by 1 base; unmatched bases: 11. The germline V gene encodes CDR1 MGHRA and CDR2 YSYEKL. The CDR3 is CASSPGHPGGVQETQYF. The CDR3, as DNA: TGCGCCAGCAGCCCCGGCCACCCGGGGGGGGTCCAAGAGACCCAGTACTTC.

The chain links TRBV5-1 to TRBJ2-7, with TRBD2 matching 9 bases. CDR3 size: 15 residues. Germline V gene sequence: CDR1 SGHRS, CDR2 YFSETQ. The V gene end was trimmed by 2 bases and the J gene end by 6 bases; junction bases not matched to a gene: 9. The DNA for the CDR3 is TGCGCCAGCAGCTTTGGTGCTAGCGGGGTTGGCGAGCAGTACTTC. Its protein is CASSFGASGVGEQYF.

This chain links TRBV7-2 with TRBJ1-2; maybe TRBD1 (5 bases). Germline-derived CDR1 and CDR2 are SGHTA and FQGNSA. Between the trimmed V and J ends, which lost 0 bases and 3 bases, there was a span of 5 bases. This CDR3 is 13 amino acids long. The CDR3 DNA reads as TGTGCCAGCAGCTTAGCGGGACACTATGGCTACACCTTC. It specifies CASSLAGHYGYTF.

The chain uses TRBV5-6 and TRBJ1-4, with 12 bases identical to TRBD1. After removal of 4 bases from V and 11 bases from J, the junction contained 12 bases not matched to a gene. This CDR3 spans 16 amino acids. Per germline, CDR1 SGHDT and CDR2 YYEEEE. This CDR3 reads CASSPGTGGAGTKLFF. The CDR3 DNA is TGTGCCAGCAGCCCCGGGACAGGGGGCGCCGGGACTAAACTGTTTTTT.

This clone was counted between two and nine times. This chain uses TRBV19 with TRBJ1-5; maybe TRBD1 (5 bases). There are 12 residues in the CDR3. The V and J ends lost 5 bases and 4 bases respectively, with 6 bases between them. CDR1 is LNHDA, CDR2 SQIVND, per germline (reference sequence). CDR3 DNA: TGTGCCAGTAGTGGACAAAATCAGCCCCAGCATTTT. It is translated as CASSGQNQPQHF.

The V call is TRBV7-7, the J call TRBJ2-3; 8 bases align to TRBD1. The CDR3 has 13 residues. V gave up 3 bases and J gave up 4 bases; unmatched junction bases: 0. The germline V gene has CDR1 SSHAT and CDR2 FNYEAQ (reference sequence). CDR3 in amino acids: CASSLDRADTQYF. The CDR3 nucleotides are TGTGCCAGCAGCTTGGACAGGGCAGATACGCAGTATTTT.

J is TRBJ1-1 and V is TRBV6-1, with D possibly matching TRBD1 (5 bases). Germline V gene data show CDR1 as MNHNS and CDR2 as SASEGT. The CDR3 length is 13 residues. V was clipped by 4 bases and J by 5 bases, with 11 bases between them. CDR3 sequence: CASSGQLVTEAFF. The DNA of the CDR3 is TGTGCCAGCAGTGGACAGTTGGTTACTGAAGCTTTCTTT.